This T cell receptor (beta chain) was identified in a study of identical twins (dated by TCRdb to between 2015 and 2016). Notes on the research overall: To test whether fetal clonotypes persist, this study deep-sequenced TCR alpha and beta repertoires from monozygotic twins, from unrelated adults of various ages, and from cord blood. Replicate twin experiments were performed at different times using different library preparation protocols to rule out contamination.

This clonotype was detected only a few times. The target of this receptor is not known. Base qualities were left out, and no much larger clone turns up one base away. The library was obtained by 5' RACE. Sequencing instrument: Illumina HiSeq 2000. A universal primer binding site was added through template switching, and the final cDNA carried a unique molecular identifier so that TCR cDNA molecules could be counted accurately. First-strand cDNA for TCR alpha and beta chains was synthesized from specific primers in the conserved constant-segment region. To control for contamination, every cDNA library was double barcoded, receiving both a SMART-Mk sample barcode and Illumina barcodes. TruSeq adapter sequences along with Illumina sample barcodes were introduced in two successive PCR steps. The Illumina HiSeq platform was used with custom primers to sequence TCR alpha and beta cDNA libraries. From the authors' description of their analysis: Unique molecular identifiers were extracted from raw reads with MiGEC, and CDR3 positions were determined with MiXCR. Recombination models were inferred per individual with the repgenHMM and IGoR tools using an EM algorithm. Shared clonotype analysis was performed with the tcR package in R, normalizing sharing by the product of cloneset sizes. To study raw recombination free of thymic and clonal selection effects, out-of-frame nonproductive sequences were analyzed. TCRdb applied fastp at Q25 and MiXCR to the public reads, then kept only in-frame beta chains. For every CDR3 protein sequence, its rows merge into one entry that carries the most common genes and DNA. What appears here as the V and J calls and clone size reflects TCRdb's work, not the paper's. The sample table shows 430,000 or so distinct CDR3 sequences, and about 24% are seen once. Around 3% of the sample is held by the ten biggest clonotypes.

All donors were healthy Caucasians. Three pairs of female monozygotic twins, all aged roughly 18 to 29 years, were included in the twin cohort. Positive isolation kits from Invitrogen were used to isolate the CD4+ and CD8+ T cell populations. The CDR3 goes from the cysteine to the phenylalanine over 16 residues. The sequence is cut down to CDR3 DNA, 48 bases in frame from base 1. For CDR1 and CDR2, the germline V gene (reference sequence) lists DFQATT and SNEGSKA. Trimmed from V: 5 bases; trimmed from J: 1 base; junction bases lacking a gene match: 9. General study outcomes and caveats: In monozygotic twins, recombination models systematically underestimated out-of-frame TCR alpha sharing, but the models matched the sharing seen between unrelated individuals. Zero-insertion analyses could be partly confounded by invariant T cells such as MAIT and iNKT, though diverse VJ usage argued against such confounding for most clonotypes. Fewer insertions were carried by abundant cord blood beta clonotypes; a weaker similar trend was observed in young adult naive repertoires, while no such trend was observed in memory repertoires. The excess sharing between twins in beta out-of-frame sequences was weaker because fewer shared sequences reduced the signal-to-noise ratio. Compared with coincidental sharing between unrelated individuals, out-of-frame TCR alpha sequences shared between twins had an excess of sequences with low generation probability. Because the same donors could not be followed over many years, the conclusions depended on cross-sectional statistical analysis.

These data were likewise used in another study, on T cells expressing NK-cell markers. Looking at the second paper: Three sorted T-cell subsets (CD3+CD56+NKG2C+, CD3+CD56+NKG2C- and CD3+CD56-NKG2C+) from 7 to 9 donors had their TCR beta-chain repertoires profiled. Among the eight sequenced donors, only one was HCMV-seronegative, while the other seven were HCMV-seropositive. In several experiments an anti-gammadeltaTCR antibody was added to restrict sorting to alphabetaTCR-expressing T cells. For about 6 donors, the dominant CD3+CD56+NKG2C+ clonotypes were among the top 10 CD8+ clonotypes and accounted for roughly 1.0-7.5% of CD8+ T cells. Those dominant clonotypes were again the most abundant among CD3+CD56-NKG2C+ cells in a few donors, at about 25-60.1%. It remained unclear whether the expanded NKG2C-expressing T cell clones were specific for HCMV antigens. The eight sequenced donors were randomly selected healthy volunteers, three men and five women. HCMV serostatus was determined by detecting HCMV-specific IgG in serum with a commercial ELISA kit. Reads were demultiplexed and grouped by UMI with MIGEC, and clonotypes were assembled and quantified with MiTCR. To remove erroneous sequences, TCR cDNA sequences were retained only when supported by two or more reads. The tcR package was used for downstream repertoire analysis, and clonotypes were matched across fractions by CDR3 nucleotide sequence plus V segment. VDJmatch was used to annotate antigen specificity against VDJdb, with one amino acid substitution in CDR3 allowed.

Specimen: CD4+ T cells sorted from blood. The rearranged chain carries TRBV20-1 and TRBJ2-1; 9 junctional bases match TRBD2. This receptor was identified in a woman aged 18-29 years in good health. The CDR3 reads CSAQRRRGGSYNEQFF. The bases are TGCAGTGCTCAAAGGAGGCGGGGGGGATCCTACAATGAGCAGTTCTTC.